The next 23 T cell receptor beta chains were all read from a single sample in a study of T cells after yellow fever vaccination. TCRdb recomputed calls from the 5' RACE reads with MiXCR, one row per CDR3 protein. The table includes about 340,000 distinct CDR3 sequences, around 13% detected once. Here the sequenced sample was CD4+ T cells sorted from PBMCs, taken 15 days after the yellow fever booster vaccination. Source of these receptors: a man aged 18 to 30 who received the YFV17D yellow fever vaccine.

This clonotype occurred a few times. The genes are TRBV4-3 and TRBJ2-2; no firm D call. This CDR3 is 14 amino acids long. Trimming pared 0 bases from V and 6 bases from J, leaving 8 bases between. Germline CDR1 reads LGHNA; CDR2 reads YSLEER. In DNA form, the CDR3 reads TGCGCCAGCAGCCAAGATTTCGAGCCCGGGGAGCTGTTTTTT. Its translation is CASSQDFEPGELFF.

The chain is built from TRBV11-2 and TRBJ2-3; no clear D. Trimming stripped 5 bases from V and 4 bases from J, with 7 bases between. The CDR3 has 12 residues. Germline CDR1 and CDR2: SGHAT and FQNNGV. CDR3 protein: CASSLIPDTQYF. The CDR3 DNA sequence: TGTGCCAGCAGCCTCATACCAGATACGCAGTATTTT.

V and J are TRBV24-1 and TRBJ2-3; D is undetermined. CDR3 length equals 13 residues. The germline V gene has CDR1 KGHDR and CDR2 SFDVKD. Trimming pared 3 bases from V and 1 base from J, leaving 4 bases between. CDR3 sequence (DNA): TGTGCCACCAGTGATACAGGCACAGATACGCAGTATTTT. It translates to CATSDTGTDTQYF.

This clonotype occurred a few times. The rearrangement links TRBV12-3 or TRBV12-4 to TRBJ2-1; the D gene is possibly TRBD1 (6 bases). There are 16 residues in the CDR3. Deletions cut 3 bases from V and 0 bases from J, with 12 bases between. The DNA of the CDR3 is TGTGCCAGCAGTTTCCGCGGACAGAGCTCCTACAATGAGCAGTTCTTC. It codes for CASSFRGQSSYNEQFF.

V usage is TRBV19 and J usage is TRBJ1-1; D is unresolved. The ends were cut back, 6 bases at V and 5 bases at J, with 13 bases in the middle. CDR3 length: 13 amino acids. CDR1 is LNHDA, CDR2 SQIVND, per germline (reference sequence). The CDR3: CASRQVAMTEAFF. As DNA, the CDR3 is TGTGCCAGTAGGCAAGTCGCGATGACTGAAGCTTTCTTT.

In this sample, this clonotype turned up many times. The V call is TRBV11-2, the J call TRBJ2-3, with D unclear. Trimming removed 5 bases at V and 7 bases at J, with 13 bases between. Germline loops: CDR1 SGHAT, CDR2 FQNNGV. CDR3 length: 13 amino acids. This chain's CDR3 is CASSNWGENTQYF. CDR3 nucleotides: TGTGCCAGCAGCAACTGGGGTGAGAATACGCAGTATTTT. The variable domain in full, completed from reference TRBV11-2 and TRBJ2-3, reads EAGVAQSPRYKIIEKRQSVAFWCNPISGHATLYWYQQILGQGPKLLIQFQNNGVVDDSQLPKDRFSAERLKGVDSTLKIQPAKLEDSAVYLCASSNWGENTQYFGPGTRLTVL.

The chain recombines TRBV4-1 with TRBJ2-7, with D perhaps TRBD1 (6 bases). With 1 base removed from V and 6 bases from J, the gap between germline ends came to 16 bases. From germline, CDR1 is MGHRA and CDR2 YSYEKL. The CDR3 has 15 amino acids. The CDR3 is CASSQAGQLKFEQYF. Written as DNA, the CDR3 is TGCGCCAGCAGCCAAGCCGGACAGCTGAAGTTCGAGCAGTACTTC.

This clonotype was seen a few times. The chain carries TRBV4-2 and TRBJ1-3; D possibly corresponds to TRBD1 (5 bases). V was clipped by 4 bases and J by 0 bases, with 10 bases between them. Germline CDR1 LGHNA, CDR2 YNFKEQ. The CDR3 is made up of 15 amino acids. The CDR3 reads CASSPYGGSGNTIYF. Written as DNA, the CDR3 is TGTGCCAGCAGCCCATATGGGGGCTCTGGAAACACCATATATTTT.

This clonotype came up many times. This chain connects TRBV28 to TRBJ2-4; no definite D call. CDR3 length equals 11 residues. Germline V gene data show CDR1 as MDHEN and CDR2 as SYDVKM. Trimming removed 5 bases from V and 8 bases from J, with 7 bases in between. In DNA, the CDR3 is TGTGCCAGCAGTCCAAGGGACATTCAGTACTTC. It encodes CASSPRDIQYF.

The chain is built from TRBV20-1 and TRBJ2-1; tentatively, D is TRBD2 (5 bases). Germline CDR1 reads DFQATT; CDR2 reads SNEGSKA (reference sequence). V lost 0 bases to trimming and J lost 8 bases, with 11 bases between them. The CDR3 contains 13 residues. DNA for the CDR3: TGCAGTGCTAGAGATAGAGGGAACGATGAGCAGTTCTTC. This sequence encodes CSARDRGNDEQFF.

The V gene is TRBV7-8, the J gene TRBJ2-2, with 14 bases fitting TRBD2. The length of the CDR3 is 17 residues. Looked up from germline, CDR1 is SGHVS and CDR2 is FQNEAQ. V dropped 3 bases and J dropped 5; count of bases not matched to a gene: 5. The CDR3 region is CASSLRLAGGYTGELFF. CDR3 in DNA: TGTGCCAGCAGCTTGAGACTAGCGGGGGGGTATACCGGGGAGCTGTTTTTT.

As regards this clonotype: A much larger clone is a single base away; this may be a read error. This chain connects TRBV7-2 to TRBJ2-3; 7 bases match TRBD2. V trimming: 1 base; J trimming: 4 bases; junction bases outside the gene matches: 5. The CDR3 runs to 15 residues. Germline assignment: CDR1 SGHTA and CDR2 FQGNSA. CDR3 protein: CASSLVGGRADTQYF. In nucleotides, the CDR3 is TGTGCCAGCAGCTTAGTCGGGGGGAGGGCAGATACGCAGTATTTT.

This clonotype showed up many times. This rearrangement joins TRBV27 to TRBJ2-7; perhaps TRBD1 as D (5 bases). V lost 2 bases to trimming and J lost 0 bases, with 8 bases between them. This CDR3 is 14 amino acids long. Germline V gene lookup returns CDR1 MNHEY and CDR2 SMNVEV (reference sequence). The CDR3 loop reads CASSLTGSSYEQYF. Written as DNA, the CDR3 is TGTGCCAGCAGTTTAACAGGTAGCTCCTACGAGCAGTACTTC.

The J gene is TRBJ2-5, the V gene TRBV10-3; possible D gene TRBD2, 6 bases. This CDR3 has 13 residues. Trimming removed 6 bases at V and 4 bases at J, with 12 bases between. Looked up from germline, CDR1 is ENHRY and CDR2 is SYGVKD. CDR3 residues: CAISEVGGETQYF. CDR3 nucleotide sequence: TGTGCCATCAGCGAGGTGGGGGGAGAGACCCAGTACTTC.

This clonotype showed up just a few times. The CDR3: CASSSDITGGFAKNIQYF. In DNA, the CDR3 is TGTGCCAGCAGCTCCGATATCACAGGGGGCTTTGCCAAAAACATTCAGTACTTC. V gene TRBV12-3 or TRBV12-4 combines with J gene TRBJ2-4; TRBD1 matches 9 bases. This CDR3 contains 18 residues. J lost 1 base, V lost 6 bases, and 13 bases had no gene match.

This clonotype has ten or more counts. The rearrangement joins TRBV7-2 to TRBJ2-1; 8 nucleotides agree with TRBD2. The CDR3 has 14 residues. J was trimmed by 8 bases and V by 1 base; bases with no gene match: 4. In germline, CDR1 is SGHTA, CDR2 FQGNSA. CDR3 sequence (DNA): TGTGCCAGCAGCTTAGGACTAGCGAAGGATGAGCAGTTCTTC. It encodes CASSLGLAKDEQFF.

Only a few counts were recorded for this clonotype. The V gene is TRBV4-2, the J gene TRBJ2-3; 9 nucleotides agree with TRBD2. CDR3 length: 17 amino acids. Germline CDR1 and CDR2: LGHNA and YNFKEQ. J gave up 4 bases and V 4 bases, and 12 bases lay outside the gene matches. CDR3 sequence reads: CASSPPAGRGGPDTQYF. In DNA, the CDR3 is TGTGCCAGCAGCCCGCCCGCCGGGCGGGGGGGCCCAGATACGCAGTATTTT.

Only a few counts were recorded for this clonotype. The V call is TRBV7-9, the J call TRBJ2-2; D may be TRBD1 or TRBD2 (5 bases each). Per the germline V gene, CDR1 is SEHNR and CDR2 is FQNEAQ (reference sequence). V lost 3 bases, J lost 7 bases, and 15 bases lay in between. The CDR3 has 15 amino acids. This CDR3 is CASSLGRESGGELFF. In DNA, the CDR3 is TGTGCCAGCAGCTTGGGCAGGGAGTCTGGCGGGGAGCTGTTTTTT.

The rearrangement joins TRBV6-5 to TRBJ1-2; D remains ambiguous. In germline, CDR1 is MNHEY, CDR2 SVGAGI. This CDR3 region has 13 residues. Deletions cut 5 bases from V and 7 bases from J, with 14 bases between. In nucleotides, the CDR3 is TGTGCCAGCAGTCAGAACCCCGGGTTTGGCTACACCTTC. As protein: CASSQNPGFGYTF.

The chain uses TRBV4-2 and TRBJ1-1; 8 bases map to TRBD1. Germline CDR1 and CDR2: LGHNA and YNFKEQ. J gave up 1 base and V 4 bases, and 14 bases lay outside the gene matches. The length of the CDR3 is 18 residues. The CDR3 here is CASSPSARTGSGNTEAFF. The CDR3 bases are TGTGCCAGCAGCCCTTCAGCGCGGACAGGGAGTGGGAACACTGAAGCTTTCTTT.

The CDR3 DNA is TGTGCCAGCTCACCGAAAGGACAGGGTGAGGGGGAGCAGTACTTC. Translation: CASSPKGQGEGEQYF. The V call is TRBV18, the J call TRBJ2-7, with TRBD1 identical over 8 bases. The CDR3 spans 15 residues. The germline gives CDR1 KGHSH, CDR2 LQKENI. Unmatched junction bases numbered 11, after V lost 3 bases and J lost 7 bases.

This clonotype has more than one count but fewer than ten. V and J are TRBV27 and TRBJ1-4; a weak D match, TRBD1 (5 bases). The CDR3 is 14 residues long. Looked up from germline, CDR1 is MNHEY and CDR2 is SMNVEV (reference sequence). Trimming removed 3 bases from V and 8 bases from J, with 13 bases in between. CDR3 nucleotides: TGTGCCAGCAGTTTTGTAGGGGCATCAGAAAAACTGTTTTTT. Translating it yields CASSFVGASEKLFF.

The chain carries TRBV6-2 or TRBV6-3 and TRBJ2-1; no firm D call. CDR3 length equals 14 residues. The V end lost 2 bases, the J end lost 6 bases, and 11 bases lay between the germline ends. CDR1 and CDR2 (germline): MNHEY, SVGEGT. As DNA, the CDR3 is TGTGCCAGCAGTTACGCCAGACTGCGCAATGAGCAGTTCTTC. This codes for CASSYARLRNEQFF.